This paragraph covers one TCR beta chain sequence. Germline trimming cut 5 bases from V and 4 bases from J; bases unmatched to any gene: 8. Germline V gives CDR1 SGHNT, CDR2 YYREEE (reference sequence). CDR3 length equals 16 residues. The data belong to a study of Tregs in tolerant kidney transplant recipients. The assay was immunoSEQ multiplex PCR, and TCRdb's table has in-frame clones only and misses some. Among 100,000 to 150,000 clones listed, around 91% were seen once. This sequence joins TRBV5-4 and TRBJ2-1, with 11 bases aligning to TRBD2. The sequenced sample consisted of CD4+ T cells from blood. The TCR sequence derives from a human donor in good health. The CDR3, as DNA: TGTGCCAGCAGACTAGCGGGAGAAGAACCTTACAATGAGCAGTTCTTC. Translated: CASRLAGEEPYNEQFF. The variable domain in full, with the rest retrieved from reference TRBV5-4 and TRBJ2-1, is ETGVTQSPTHLIKTRGQQVTLRCSSQSGHNTVSWYQQALGQGPQFIFQYYREEENGRGNFPPRFSGLQFPNYSSELNVNALELDDSALYLCASRLAGEEPYNEQFFGPGTRLTVL.